This note documents a single T cell receptor beta chain sequence. Its antigen is still unknown. The CDR3 runs 16 residues. V was pared by 2 bases and J by 8 bases, with 12 bases of the junction left unmatched. This sample is part of a study of T cells after yellow fever vaccination. About the research overall: With SMART-Seq v4 Ultra Low Input, the fractions containing low cell numbers were prepared. Study results and limitations: Post-booster samples contained most primary-vaccination clones (approximately 96% CD4, around 90% CD8). Repertoires obtained by FACS sorting could include abundant clonotypes that entered as contaminants from the bulk population. Though it reached lower strength, the secondary response hit its peak faster, day 5 versus 15.

TCRdb analysed the 5' RACE reads with MiXCR anew, one entry per CDR3 protein. Found here are 300,000 or so distinct CDR3 sequences, around 8.1% of them singletons; the top ten hold approximately 18%. Sample: PBMCs, taken 35 to 50 days after the first yellow fever vaccination. This sequence originates from a man between 18 and 29 years old who received the YFV17D yellow fever vaccine. The V call is TRBV12-3 or TRBV12-4, the J call TRBJ2-3; 8 nucleotides match TRBD2. The CDR3 nucleotides read TGTGCCAGCAGTTTACGGGTCGGGGGGGTCTCGGCTACGCAGTATTTT. It specifies CASSLRVGGVSATQYF.